This is a list of T cell receptor beta chains from one sample in a study of chemoradiotherapy in HPV16-positive cancers. TCRdb keeps only in-frame clones here, not all; method: immunoSEQ multiplex PCR. The sample contains 20,000 to 30,000 clones, approximately 94% of which appear only once. The specimen was obtained from a patient who underwent chemoradiotherapy. The receptors stem from a human donor with HPV-associated anogenital cancer. The CDR3 runs from the conserved cysteine through the conserved F or W. The D gene is left open where the match is weak. Clone size appears in some rows only: once, few, many, or a class for an expanded clone.

j_gene: TRBJ1-2; abundance: -; len: 12; d_gene: -; v_gene: TRBV10-3; CDR3nt: TGTGCCATCAGTAGGCAGGGGAATGGCTACACCTTC; CDR3aa: CAISRQGNGYTF
j_gene: TRBJ2-7; abundance: -; len: 13; d_gene: TRBD1; v_gene: TRBV5-1; CDR3nt: TGCGCCAGCAGCCCTGGGACAGAGCACGAGCAGTACTTC; CDR3aa: CASSPGTEHEQYF
j_gene: TRBJ2-1; abundance: -; len: 14; d_gene: TRBD2; v_gene: TRBV28; CDR3nt: TGTGCCAGCAGGGCTAGCGGGGCCTACAATGAGCAGTTCTTC; CDR3aa: CASRASGAYNEQFF
j_gene: TRBJ2-7; abundance: -; len: 15; d_gene: -; v_gene: TRBV7-8; CDR3nt: TGTGCCAGCAGCCCCCGGGACACTACATGGAGCGAGCAGTACTTC; CDR3aa: CASSPRDTTWSEQYF
j_gene: TRBJ2-3; abundance: -; len: 17; d_gene: TRBD1; v_gene: TRBV27; CDR3nt: TGTGCCAGCAGTTCTCCCGGACAGGGATCTAGCACAGATACGCAGTATTTT; CDR3aa: CASSSPGQGSSTDTQYF
j_gene: TRBJ2-5; abundance: -; len: 14; d_gene: -; v_gene: TRBV7-9; CDR3nt: TGTGCCAGCAGCTTAGGTACAGCACAAGAGACCCAGTACTTC; CDR3aa: CASSLGTAQETQYF
j_gene: TRBJ1-1; abundance: -; len: 13; d_gene: -; v_gene: TRBV5-1; CDR3nt: TGCGCCAGCAGCTTCGACTTGAACACTGAAGCTTTCTTT; CDR3aa: CASSFDLNTEAFF
j_gene: TRBJ2-5; abundance: once; len: 12; d_gene: TRBD2; v_gene: TRBV6-6; CDR3nt: TGTGCCAGCAGTTACGCGGGGGTGCATCGATACTTC; CDR3aa: CASSYAGVHRYF
j_gene: TRBJ1-6; abundance: -; len: 15; d_gene: -; v_gene: TRBV30; CDR3nt: TGTGCCTGGAGTGTACTTACAGGAGATAATTCACCCCTCCACTTT; CDR3aa: CAWSVLTGDNSPLHF
j_gene: TRBJ2-2; abundance: -; len: 13; d_gene: TRBD1; v_gene: TRBV29-1; CDR3nt: TGCAGCGTTGGACAGGGGTTCACCGGGGAGCTGTTTTTT; CDR3aa: CSVGQGFTGELFF
j_gene: TRBJ2-5; abundance: -; len: 16; d_gene: TRBD2; v_gene: TRBV10-1; CDR3nt: TGCGCCAGCAGTGCGGGCGGGAGTGGATTGGGAGAGACCCAGTACTTC; CDR3aa: CASSAGGSGLGETQYF
j_gene: TRBJ1-5; abundance: -; len: 16; d_gene: TRBD1; v_gene: TRBV18; CDR3nt: TGTGCCAGCTCACCGGACAGGGGTTCTACAAATCAGCCCCAGCATTTT; CDR3aa: CASSPDRGSTNQPQHF
j_gene: TRBJ2-2; abundance: -; len: 14; d_gene: -; v_gene: TRBV19; CDR3nt: TGTGCCAGTAGTATGGGACAGAACACCGGGGAGCTGTTTTTT; CDR3aa: CASSMGQNTGELFF
j_gene: TRBJ2-5; abundance: -; len: 15; d_gene: TRBD2; v_gene: TRBV6-5; CDR3nt: TGTGCCAGCAGTTACGGGAGGGCTCCAGGAGAGACCCAGTACTTC; CDR3aa: CASSYGRAPGETQYF
j_gene: TRBJ1-4; abundance: once; len: 15; d_gene: TRBD1; v_gene: TRBV7-3; CDR3nt: TGTGCCAGCAGCTTAAGTGGGACAGGTCGAGAAAAACTGTTTTTT; CDR3aa: CASSLSGTGREKLFF
j_gene: TRBJ2-7; abundance: -; len: 16; d_gene: TRBD1; v_gene: TRBV7-2; CDR3nt: TGTGCCAGCAGCCGCGGGACAGGGGGCTTTGACTACGAGCAGTACTTC; CDR3aa: CASSRGTGGFDYEQYF
j_gene: TRBJ1-6; abundance: -; len: 16; d_gene: -; v_gene: TRBV19; CDR3nt: TGTGCCAGTAGTAGGGGGCCTAGCTCCTATAATTCACCCCTCCACTTT; CDR3aa: CASSRGPSSYNSPLHF